This entry lists 10 T cell receptor beta chains sequenced from one sample in a study of human T cells and chemical hapten exposure. Time point specified: pre-sensitization, week 0. Regarding treatment: therapeutic diphenylcyclopropenone sensitization with weekly scalp DPC. TCRdb fed the RACE reads into MiXCR, producing one record per CDR3 protein. The table includes more than 300,000 distinct CDR3 sequences, more than 4.5% detected once. The sequenced sample was whole blood, obtained in connection with sensitization to the hapten diphenylcyclopropenone (DPC). These receptors all stem from a woman aged 45-59 years with alopecia areata. Some clones in this sample may be carry-over from other donors' samples.

This clonotype occurred a few times. The V call is TRBV10-3, the J call TRBJ1-1; D not certain. The CDR3 spans 13 residues. V was trimmed by 1 base and J by 1 base, leaving 4 bases between them. Germline V lookup: CDR1 ENHRY, CDR2 SYGVKD. The DNA of the CDR3 is TGTGCCATCAGTGAGTACAGGAACACTGAAGCTTTCTTT. Protein: CAISEYRNTEAFF.

The chain carries TRBV20-1 and TRBJ1-2; TRBD1 agrees at 9 bases. Germline V gene sequence: CDR1 DFQATT, CDR2 SNEGSKA (reference sequence). Losses at the gene ends were 5 bases for V and 2 bases for J; bases not matched to a gene: 0. This CDR3 comprises 12 residues. CDR3 sequence reads: CSAGTGNYGYTF. CDR3 sequence (DNA): TGCAGTGCTGGGACAGGGAACTATGGCTACACCTTC.

There are a few counts of this clonotype. The chain combines TRBV11-2 with TRBJ2-7; the D gene is possibly TRBD1 (6 bases). Germline V gene sequence: CDR1 SGHAT, CDR2 FQNNGV. The CDR3 extends over 11 amino acids. V shed 4 bases and J shed 6 bases, with 7 bases lying between them. CDR3 loop: CASSWGPEQYF. The CDR3 DNA follows: TGTGCCAGCAGCTGGGGGCCCGAGCAGTACTTC.

This clonotype was counted many times. This sequence joins TRBV29-1 and TRBJ2-1; no clear D. Germline V gives CDR1 SQVTM, CDR2 ANQGSEA. This CDR3 is built from 11 residues. Trimming took off 6 bases at V and 3 bases at J, with 6 bases between the two ends. CDR3 nucleotide sequence: TGCAGCGTCCTAGACTACAATGAGCAGTTCTTC. It yields the protein CSVLDYNEQFF.

Ten or more counts support this clonotype. The rearrangement uses TRBV6-6 and TRBJ2-7; 8 bases are shared with TRBD2. Germline CDR1 MNHNY, CDR2 SVGAGI (reference sequence). CDR3 size: 14 residues. J gave up 3 bases and V 8 bases, and 9 bases lay outside the gene matches. CDR3 DNA sequence: TGTGCCAGCGGTCTGACTAGCGAGAGCTACGAGCAGTACTTC. This codes for CASGLTSESYEQYF.

At least ten counts were recorded for this clonotype. The CDR3 DNA reads TGTGCCAGCAGCGCGGATTCCTACGAGCAGTACTTC. Amino acids: CASSADSYEQYF. V usage is TRBV9 and J usage is TRBJ2-7; D gene unclear. CDR3 size: 12 residues. V gave up 3 bases and J gave up 1 base, with 5 bases separating them. Germline CDR1 is SGDLS and CDR2 is YYNGEE.

This clonotype was counted at least ten times. CDR3 sequence reads: CASSGQYNEQFF. The CDR3 coding sequence is TGTGCCAGCAGTGGACAGTACAATGAGCAGTTCTTC. The V and J genes are TRBV2 and TRBJ2-1, with a possible D match to TRBD1 (5 bases). CDR3 length: 12 residues. Trimming stripped 4 bases from V and 4 bases from J, with 5 bases between. The germline V gene encodes CDR1 SNHLY and CDR2 FYNNEI.

The V call is TRBV2, the J call TRBJ1-2; D is unresolved. This CDR3 is built from 14 residues. The V gene's germline CDR1 is SNHLY and CDR2 FYNNEI. Trimming shortened V by 0 bases and J by 5 bases, and 10 bases separated the two germline ends. DNA of the CDR3: TGTGCCAGCAGTGAAGCGGTGAGATTATATGGCTACACCTTC. It yields the protein CASSEAVRLYGYTF.

This clonotype was seen a handful of times. The chain combines TRBV7-2 with TRBJ2-5, with TRBD1 identical over 9 bases. V lost 6 bases to trimming and J lost 5 bases; unmatched junction nucleotides: 10. From germline, CDR1 is SGHTA and CDR2 FQGNSA. This CDR3 is 15 amino acids long. The CDR3 coding sequence is TGTGCCAGCAGACCGACACAGGGGGCCGGGGAGACCCAGTACTTC. This encodes CASRPTQGAGETQYF.

This clonotype was counted between two and nine times. This chain uses TRBV29-1 with TRBJ2-1, with TRBD2 as a possible D gene (6 bases). Germline V gives CDR1 SQVTM, CDR2 ANQGSEA. Deletions cut 5 bases from V and 1 base from J, with 12 bases between. This CDR3 comprises 14 residues. CDR3: CSVPLGTSYNEQFF. The CDR3 DNA reads as TGCAGCGTTCCACTTGGGACTTCCTACAATGAGCAGTTCTTC.